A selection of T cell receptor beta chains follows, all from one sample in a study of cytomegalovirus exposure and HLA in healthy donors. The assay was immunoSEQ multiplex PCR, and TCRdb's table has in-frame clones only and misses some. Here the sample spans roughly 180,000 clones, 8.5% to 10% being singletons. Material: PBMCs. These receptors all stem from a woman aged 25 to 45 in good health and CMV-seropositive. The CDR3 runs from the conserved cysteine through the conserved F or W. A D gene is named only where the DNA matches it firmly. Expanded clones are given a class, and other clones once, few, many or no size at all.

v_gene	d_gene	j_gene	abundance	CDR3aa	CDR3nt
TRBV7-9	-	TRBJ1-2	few	CASSSASQGEGGYTF	TGTGCCAGCAGCTCTGCGTCACAGGGTGAGGGTGGCTACACCTTC
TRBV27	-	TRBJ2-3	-	CASSLQEGGSDTQYF	TGTGCCAGCAGTTTACAGGAAGGTGGGTCAGATACGCAGTATTTT
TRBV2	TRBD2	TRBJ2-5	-	CASSPLAGVGETQYF	TGTGCCAGCAGTCCCCTAGCGGGAGTCGGCGAGACCCAGTACTTC
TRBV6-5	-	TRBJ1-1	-	CASSHGRGNTEAFF	TGTGCCAGCAGCCACGGCAGGGGGAACACTGAAGCTTTCTTT
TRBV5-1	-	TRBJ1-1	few	CASSLGEGVNTEAFF	TGCGCCAGCAGCTTGGGGGAGGGCGTAAACACTGAAGCTTTCTTT
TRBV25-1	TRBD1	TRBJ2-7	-	CASVGTEKNEQYF	TGTGCCAGCGTTGGGACAGAGAAAAACGAGCAGTACTTC
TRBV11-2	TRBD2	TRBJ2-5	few	CASSPGLDRETQYF	TGTGCCAGCAGCCCGGGACTAGATAGAGAGACCCAGTACTTC
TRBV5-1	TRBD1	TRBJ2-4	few	CASSTKNPGQGKNIQYF	TGCGCCAGCAGCACCAAAAACCCGGGACAGGGAAAAAACATTCAGTACTTC
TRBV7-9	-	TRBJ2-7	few	CASSLGGRASYEQYF	TGTGCCAGCAGCTTAGGAGGCAGGGCCTCCTACGAGCAGTACTTC
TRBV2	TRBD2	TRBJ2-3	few	CASSSPVLEKAGGGTDTQYF	TGTGCCAGCAGCTCCCCTGTGCTTGAGAAAGCGGGAGGAGGAACAGATACGCAGTATTTT
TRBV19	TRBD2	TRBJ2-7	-	CASSATSGSSYEQYF	TGTGCCAGTAGTGCGACTAGCGGGAGCTCCTACGAGCAGTACTTC
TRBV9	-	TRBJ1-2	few	CASSVGGTGANYGYTF	TGTGCCAGCAGCGTAGGCGGGACGGGGGCTAACTATGGCTACACCTTC
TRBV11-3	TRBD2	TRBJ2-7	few	CASSLGAGVSYEQYF	TGTGCCAGCAGCTTAGGGGCGGGAGTATCCTACGAGCAGTACTTC
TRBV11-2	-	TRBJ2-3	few	CASSSREPNTDTQYF	TGTGCCAGCAGCTCAAGGGAGCCCAACACAGATACGCAGTATTTT
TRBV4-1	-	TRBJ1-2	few	CASSQVHRSNYGYTF	TGCGCCAGCAGCCAAGTGCACAGGTCGAACTATGGCTACACCTTC
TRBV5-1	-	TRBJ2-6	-	CASSLRGSGANVLTF	TGCGCCAGCAGCTTGAGAGGCTCTGGGGCCAACGTCCTGACTTTC
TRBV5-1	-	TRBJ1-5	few	CASSSGQHQPQHF	TGCGCCAGCAGCTCAGGACAGCATCAGCCCCAGCATTTT
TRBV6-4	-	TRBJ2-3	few	CASSPRVGSGTQYF	TGTGCCAGCAGCCCCAGGGTGGGTTCGGGTACGCAGTATTTT
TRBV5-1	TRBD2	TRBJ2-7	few	CASSLGGGYEQYF	TGCGCCAGCAGCTTGGGGGGAGGGTATGAGCAGTACTTC
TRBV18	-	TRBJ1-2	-	CASSPTDRPGPYGYTF	TGTGCCAGCTCACCAACCGACAGACCGGGCCCTTATGGCTACACCTTC
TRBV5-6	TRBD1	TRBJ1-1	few	CASSFAPGGEEAFF	TGTGCCAGCAGCTTCGCACCAGGGGGAGAAGAAGCTTTCTTT
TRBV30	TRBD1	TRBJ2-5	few	CAWSGFTGQGFMSKETQYF	TGTGCCTGGAGTGGTTTTACGGGACAGGGATTTATGTCGAAAGAGACCCAGTACTTC
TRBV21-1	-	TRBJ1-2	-	CASSKGYGTGEGYGYTF	TGTGCCAGCAGCAAAGGTTACGGGACAGGAGAAGGGTATGGCTACACCTTC
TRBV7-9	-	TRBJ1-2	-	CASSLMAGDEGYTF	TGTGCCAGCAGCTTAATGGCAGGGGATGAGGGCTACACCTTC
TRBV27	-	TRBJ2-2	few	CASSFFRGELFF	TGTGCCAGCAGTTTTTTTCGTGGGGAGCTGTTTTTT
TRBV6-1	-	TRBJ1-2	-	CASSVTANYGYTF	TGTGCCAGCAGTGTAACGGCTAACTATGGCTACACCTTC
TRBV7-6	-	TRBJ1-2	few	CASSQGRAEEFLANYGYTF	TGTGCCAGCAGCCAGGGGAGGGCAGAGGAGTTCTTGGCTAACTATGGCTACACCTTC
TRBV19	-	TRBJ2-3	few	CASSIVQGETDTQYF	TGTGCCAGTAGTATAGTGCAGGGTGAGACAGATACGCAGTATTTT
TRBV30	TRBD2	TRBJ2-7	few	CAWGGRQTSGDSLQRTRYF	TGTGCCTGGGGGGGGCGGCAGACTAGCGGGGACAGCCTACAACGTACGCGGTACTTC
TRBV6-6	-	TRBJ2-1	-	CASATEQGNEQFF	TGTGCCAGCGCGACGGAGCAGGGCAATGAGCAGTTCTTC
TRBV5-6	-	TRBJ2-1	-	CASSLAYLNEQFF	TGTGCCAGCAGCTTGGCGTATTTGAATGAGCAGTTCTTC
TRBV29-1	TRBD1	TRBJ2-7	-	CSVVGTGYYEQYF	TGCAGCGTTGTGGGGACAGGGTACTACGAGCAGTACTTC
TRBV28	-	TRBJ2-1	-	CASSLSYHRDGGSEQFF	TGTGCCAGCAGTTTATCATATCACCGGGACGGGGGATCTGAGCAGTTCTTC
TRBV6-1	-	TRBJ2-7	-	CASSEWGRAYEQYF	TGTGCCAGCAGTGAATGGGGCAGGGCCTACGAGCAGTACTTC
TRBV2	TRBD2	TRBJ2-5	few	CATAGVDETQYF	TGTGCCACGGCGGGAGTGGACGAGACCCAGTACTTC
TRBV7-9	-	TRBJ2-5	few	CASSLSWGLQETQYF	TGTGCCAGCAGCTTATCCTGGGGGCTCCAAGAGACCCAGTACTTC
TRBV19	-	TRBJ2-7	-	CASSIGSGDVGYEQYF	TGTGCCAGTAGTATTGGCTCCGGGGATGTCGGCTACGAGCAGTACTTC
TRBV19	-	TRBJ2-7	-	CASSISGVLYF	TGTGCCAGTAGTATATCGGGAGTTCTGTACTTC
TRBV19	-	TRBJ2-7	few	CASSKAGPRSSYEQYF	TGTGCCAGTAGTAAGGCGGGACCTAGAAGCTCCTACGAGCAGTATTTC
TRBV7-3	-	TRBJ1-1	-	CASSQTVNTEAFF	TGTGCCAGCAGTCAGACAGTGAACACTGAAGCTTTCTTT
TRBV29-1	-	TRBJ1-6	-	CSVETSLRLSYNSPLHF	TGCAGCGTTGAAACGAGCCTTCGCCTCTCCTATAATTCACCCCTCCACTTT
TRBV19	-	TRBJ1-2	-	CASSIGEASYGYTF	TGTGCCAGTAGTATAGGGGAGGCATCCTATGGCTACACCTTC
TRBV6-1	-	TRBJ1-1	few	CASSEQDWVTEAFF	TGTGCCAGCAGTGAGCAAGACTGGGTCACTGAAGCTTTCTTT
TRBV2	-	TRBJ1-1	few	CASSGGDAEAFF	TGTGCCAGCAGTGGCGGGGACGCTGAAGCTTTCTTT
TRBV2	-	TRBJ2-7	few	CASLGVSYEQYF	TGTGCCAGCTTAGGGGTTTCCTACGAGCAGTACTTC
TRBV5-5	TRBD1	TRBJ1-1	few	CASSWTGDGRNTEAFF	TGTGCCAGCAGCTGGACAGGGGATGGTAGGAACACTGAAGCTTTCTTT
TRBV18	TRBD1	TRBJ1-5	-	CASSRTGYSNQPQHF	TGTGCCAGCTCACGGACAGGTTATAGCAATCAGCCCCAGCATTTT
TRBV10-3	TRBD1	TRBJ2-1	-	CAISESVRGQVESNEQFF	TGTGCCATCAGTGAGTCGGTGAGGGGACAGGTCGAGTCAAATGAGCAGTTCTTC
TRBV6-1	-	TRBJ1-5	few	CASSGQANTRPNQPQHF	TGTGCCAGCAGTGGGCAGGCGAATACACGACCGAATCAGCCCCAGCATTTT
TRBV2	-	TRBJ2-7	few	CASSGRALGRYEQYF	TGTGCCAGCAGTGGGCGGGCCCTGGGGAGGTACGAGCAGTACTTC
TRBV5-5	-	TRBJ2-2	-	CASSLALLSGELFF	TGTGCCAGCAGCTTGGCCCTACTTTCCGGGGAGCTGTTTTTT
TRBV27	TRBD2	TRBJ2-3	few	CASSLQRGPTDTQYF	TGTGCCAGCAGTTTACAGCGGGGGCCAACAGATACGCAGTATTTT
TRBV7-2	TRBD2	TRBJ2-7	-	CASSYGDYLYEQYF	TGTGCCAGCAGCTATGGGGACTACCTCTACGAGCAGTACTTC
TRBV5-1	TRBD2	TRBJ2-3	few	CASKTLAGGVADTQYF	TGCGCCAGCAAAACCCTAGCGGGAGGTGTAGCAGATACGCAGTATTTT
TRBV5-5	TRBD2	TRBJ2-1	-	CASSPVAGAPLNEQFF	TGTGCCAGCAGCCCCGTAGCGGGGGCGCCTCTCAATGAGCAGTTCTTC
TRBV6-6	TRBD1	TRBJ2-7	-	CASSWGNRGEQYF	TGTGCCAGCAGTTGGGGCAACAGGGGCGAGCAGTACTTC
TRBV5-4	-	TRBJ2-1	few	CASSTGVRRHNEQFF	TGTGCCAGCAGCACCGGGGTCCGCCGCCACAATGAGCAGTTCTTC
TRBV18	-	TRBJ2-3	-	CASSPAPKGDTQYF	TGTGCCAGCTCACCAGCCCCTAAGGGGGATACGCAGTATTTT